The rows below give T cell receptor beta chains drawn from one sample of a study of blood T cell repertoires in COVID-19. Data came from immunoSEQ multiplex PCR; TCRdb stores just in-frame clones and leaves some out. The sample has approximately 300,000 clones; around 90% are singletons. Source material: peripheral blood. Receptor source: a woman aged 40 to 50 with COVID-19, enrolled during active disease. CDR3s include the opening cysteine and the closing phenylalanine or tryptophan. Each record gives: J gene, clone size, D gene, V gene, CDR3 protein, CDR3 DNA. The D gene is left open where the match is weak. Part of the rows lack a size; the others show once, few, many or a class for expanded clones.

j_call: TRBJ1-5; clone_size: .; d_call: TRBD1; v_call: TRBV19; cdr3_aa: CASINTRDRGNQPQHF; cdr3_nt: TGTGCCAGTATCAACACCCGGGACAGAGGCAATCAGCCCCAGCATTTT
j_call: TRBJ1-1; clone_size: .; d_call: .; v_call: TRBV12-3/TRBV12-4; cdr3_aa: CASSFARNTEAFF; cdr3_nt: TGTGCCAGCAGTTTCGCCAGGAACACTGAAGCTTTCTTT
j_call: TRBJ1-5; clone_size: few; d_call: .; v_call: TRBV6-2/TRBV6-3; cdr3_aa: CASSPNLGFGTNQPQHF; cdr3_nt: TGTGCCAGCAGCCCAAATCTAGGCTTCGGCACCAATCAGCCCCAGCATTTT
j_call: TRBJ2-1; clone_size: .; d_call: TRBD2; v_call: TRBV14; cdr3_aa: CASSQVLSGRAGLYEQFF; cdr3_nt: TGTGCCAGCAGCCAAGTTCTGAGCGGGAGGGCCGGGCTCTATGAGCAGTTCTTC
j_call: TRBJ2-1; clone_size: .; d_call: TRBD2; v_call: TRBV6-6; cdr3_aa: CASSYHGTSGHNEQFF; cdr3_nt: TGTGCCAGCAGTTACCATGGGACTAGCGGCCACAATGAGCAGTTCTTC
j_call: TRBJ1-1; clone_size: many; d_call: .; v_call: TRBV5-1; cdr3_aa: CASSLKLDTEAFF; cdr3_nt: TGCGCCAGCAGCTTGAAGTTAGACACTGAAGCTTTCTTT
j_call: TRBJ1-5; clone_size: once; d_call: .; v_call: TRBV19; cdr3_aa: CASSILVGNQPQHF; cdr3_nt: TGTGCCAGTAGTATCTTAGTCGGCAATCAGCCCCAGCATTTT
j_call: TRBJ2-2; clone_size: .; d_call: .; v_call: TRBV10-3; cdr3_aa: CAISENRGTGELFF; cdr3_nt: TGTGCCATCAGTGAGAATCGGGGCACCGGGGAGCTGTTTTTT
j_call: TRBJ1-4; clone_size: .; d_call: TRBD1; v_call: TRBV6-5; cdr3_aa: CASQGAPNEKLFF; cdr3_nt: TGTGCCAGCCAGGGGGCGCCTAATGAAAAACTGTTTTTT
j_call: TRBJ1-2; clone_size: once; d_call: .; v_call: TRBV7-6; cdr3_aa: CASSLGNPGPRSGGYTF; cdr3_nt: TGTGCCAGCAGCTTAGGCAACCCAGGGCCGAGGTCGGGTGGCTACACCTTC
j_call: TRBJ2-1; clone_size: .; d_call: TRBD1; v_call: TRBV18; cdr3_aa: CASSPTRDGDRGLGEQFF; cdr3_nt: TGTGCCAGCTCCCCGACGCGAGACGGGGACAGGGGGCTTGGTGAGCAGTTCTTC
j_call: TRBJ2-3; clone_size: .; d_call: .; v_call: TRBV9; cdr3_aa: CASSASPGELDTQYF; cdr3_nt: TGTGCCAGCAGCGCCTCCCCGGGAGAGCTAGATACGCAGTATTTT
j_call: TRBJ1-5; clone_size: .; d_call: .; v_call: TRBV28; cdr3_aa: CASSFRGEVSNQPQHF; cdr3_nt: TGTGCCAGCAGTTTCAGGGGAGAGGTTAGCAATCAGCCCCAGCATTTT
j_call: TRBJ1-2; clone_size: .; d_call: TRBD1; v_call: TRBV5-4; cdr3_aa: CASSFGTGPNGGYTF; cdr3_nt: TGTGCCAGCAGCTTCGGGACAGGCCCCAACGGCGGCTACACCTTC
j_call: TRBJ1-2; clone_size: once; d_call: TRBD1; v_call: TRBV4-2; cdr3_aa: CASSQEAGGEDGYTF; cdr3_nt: TGTGCCAGCAGCCAAGAGGCAGGGGGCGAGGATGGCTACACCTTC
j_call: TRBJ2-7; clone_size: .; d_call: TRBD2; v_call: TRBV28; cdr3_aa: CASMLLADPYEQYF; cdr3_nt: TGTGCCAGCATGTTACTAGCGGATCCCTACGAGCAGTACTTC
j_call: TRBJ1-3; clone_size: .; d_call: .; v_call: TRBV11-2; cdr3_aa: CASSLPGGNTIYF; cdr3_nt: TGTGCCAGCAGCTTACCGGGGGGAAACACCATATATTTT
j_call: TRBJ1-1; clone_size: .; d_call: TRBD1; v_call: TRBV19; cdr3_aa: CASSISDRAAWGTEAFF; cdr3_nt: TGTGCCAGTAGTATTTCGGACAGGGCGGCCTGGGGCACTGAAGCTTTCTTT
j_call: TRBJ1-2; clone_size: .; d_call: .; v_call: TRBV6-2/TRBV6-3; cdr3_aa: CASSYQDLGGYTF; cdr3_nt: TGTGCCAGCAGTTACCAGGACTTAGGAGGCTACACCTTC
j_call: TRBJ2-6; clone_size: .; d_call: TRBD1; v_call: TRBV2; cdr3_aa: CASSRDRGPGANVLTF; cdr3_nt: TGTGCCAGCAGCCGGGACAGGGGGCCTGGGGCCAACGTCCTGACTTTC
j_call: TRBJ2-1; clone_size: .; d_call: .; v_call: TRBV29-1; cdr3_aa: CSVSSSQGSYNEQFF; cdr3_nt: TGCAGCGTTAGTTCCTCCCAGGGATCGTACAATGAGCAGTTCTTC
j_call: TRBJ1-2; clone_size: .; d_call: .; v_call: TRBV30; cdr3_aa: CAWSRGGENYGYTF; cdr3_nt: TGTGCCTGGAGTAGAGGGGGGGAGAACTATGGCTACACCTTC
j_call: TRBJ2-7; clone_size: .; d_call: TRBD1; v_call: TRBV19; cdr3_aa: CASKRTGNSYEQYF; cdr3_nt: TGTGCCAGCAAGCGGACAGGTAATTCCTACGAGCAGTACTTC
j_call: TRBJ2-3; clone_size: .; d_call: .; v_call: TRBV7-2; cdr3_aa: CASSSPGIRGTQYF; cdr3_nt: TGTGCCAGCAGCTCCCCGGGGATTCGGGGTACGCAGTATTTT
j_call: TRBJ1-4; clone_size: .; d_call: .; v_call: TRBV5-4; cdr3_aa: CASSLGLSTNEKLFF; cdr3_nt: TGTGCCAGCAGCTTGGGTCTCTCAACTAATGAAAAACTGTTTTTT
j_call: TRBJ1-2; clone_size: .; d_call: .; v_call: TRBV5-8; cdr3_aa: CASVQVYGYTF; cdr3_nt: TGTGCCAGCGTACAGGTTTATGGCTACACCTTC
j_call: TRBJ2-7; clone_size: .; d_call: TRBD2; v_call: TRBV9; cdr3_aa: CASSLAGYSYEQYF; cdr3_nt: TGTGCCAGCAGTCTAGCGGGATACTCCTACGAGCAGTACTTC
j_call: TRBJ1-1; clone_size: .; d_call: .; v_call: TRBV28; cdr3_aa: CASSLRLTAPLGAFF; cdr3_nt: TGTGCCAGCAGCTTACGATTAACAGCCCCACTAGGAGCTTTCTTT
j_call: TRBJ2-7; clone_size: .; d_call: .; v_call: TRBV7-9; cdr3_aa: CASSSDYGPRTVTYEQYF; cdr3_nt: TGTGCCAGCAGCTCCGACTATGGACCGCGGACGGTCACCTACGAGCAGTACTTC